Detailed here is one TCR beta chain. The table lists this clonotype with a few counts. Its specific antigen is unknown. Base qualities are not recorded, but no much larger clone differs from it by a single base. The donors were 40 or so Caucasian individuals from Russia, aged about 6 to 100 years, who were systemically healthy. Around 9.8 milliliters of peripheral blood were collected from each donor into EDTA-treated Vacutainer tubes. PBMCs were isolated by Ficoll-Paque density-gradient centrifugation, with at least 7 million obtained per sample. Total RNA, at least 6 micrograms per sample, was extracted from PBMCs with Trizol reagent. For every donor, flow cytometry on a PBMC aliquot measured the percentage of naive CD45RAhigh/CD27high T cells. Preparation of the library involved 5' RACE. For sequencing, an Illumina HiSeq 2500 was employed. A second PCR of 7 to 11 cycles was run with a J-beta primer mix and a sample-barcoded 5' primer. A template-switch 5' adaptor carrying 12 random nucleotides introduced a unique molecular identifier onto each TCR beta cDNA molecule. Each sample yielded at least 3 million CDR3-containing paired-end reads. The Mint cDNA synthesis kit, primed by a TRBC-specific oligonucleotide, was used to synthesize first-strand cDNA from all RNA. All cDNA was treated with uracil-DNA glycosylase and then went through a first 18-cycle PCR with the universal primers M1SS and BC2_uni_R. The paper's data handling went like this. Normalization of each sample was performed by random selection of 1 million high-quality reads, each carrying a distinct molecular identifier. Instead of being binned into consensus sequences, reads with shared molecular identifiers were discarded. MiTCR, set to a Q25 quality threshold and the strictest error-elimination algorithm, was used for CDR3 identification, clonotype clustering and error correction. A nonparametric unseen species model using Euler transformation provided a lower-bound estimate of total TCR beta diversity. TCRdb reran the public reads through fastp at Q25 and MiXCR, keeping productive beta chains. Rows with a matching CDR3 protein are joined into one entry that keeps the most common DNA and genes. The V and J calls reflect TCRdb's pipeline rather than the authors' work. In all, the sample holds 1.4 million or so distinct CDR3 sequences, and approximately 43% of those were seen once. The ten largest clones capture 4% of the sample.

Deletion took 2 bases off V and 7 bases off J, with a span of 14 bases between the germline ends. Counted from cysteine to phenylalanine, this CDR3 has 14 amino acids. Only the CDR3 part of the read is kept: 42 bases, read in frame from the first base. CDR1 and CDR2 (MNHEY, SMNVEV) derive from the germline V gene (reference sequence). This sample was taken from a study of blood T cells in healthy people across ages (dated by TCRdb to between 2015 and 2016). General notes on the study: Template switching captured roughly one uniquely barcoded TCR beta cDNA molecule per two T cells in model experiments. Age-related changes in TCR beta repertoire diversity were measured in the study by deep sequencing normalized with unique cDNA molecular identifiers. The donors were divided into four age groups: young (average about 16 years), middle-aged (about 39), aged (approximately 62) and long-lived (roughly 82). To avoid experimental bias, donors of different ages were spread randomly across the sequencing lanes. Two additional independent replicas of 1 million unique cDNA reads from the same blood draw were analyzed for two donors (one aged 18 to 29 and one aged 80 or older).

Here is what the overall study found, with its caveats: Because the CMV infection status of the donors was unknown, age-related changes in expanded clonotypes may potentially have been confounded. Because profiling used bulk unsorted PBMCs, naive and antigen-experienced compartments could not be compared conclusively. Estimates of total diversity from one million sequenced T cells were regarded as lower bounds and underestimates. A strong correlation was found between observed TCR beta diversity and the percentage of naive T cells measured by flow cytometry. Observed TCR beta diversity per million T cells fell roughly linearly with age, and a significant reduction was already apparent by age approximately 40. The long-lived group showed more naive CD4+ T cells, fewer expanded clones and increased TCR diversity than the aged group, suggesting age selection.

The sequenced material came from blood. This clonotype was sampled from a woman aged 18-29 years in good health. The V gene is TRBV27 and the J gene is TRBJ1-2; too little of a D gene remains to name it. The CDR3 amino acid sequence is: CASSLAPLMGGYTF. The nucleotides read TGTGCCAGCAGTTTAGCCCCCTTGATGGGTGGCTACACCTTC.